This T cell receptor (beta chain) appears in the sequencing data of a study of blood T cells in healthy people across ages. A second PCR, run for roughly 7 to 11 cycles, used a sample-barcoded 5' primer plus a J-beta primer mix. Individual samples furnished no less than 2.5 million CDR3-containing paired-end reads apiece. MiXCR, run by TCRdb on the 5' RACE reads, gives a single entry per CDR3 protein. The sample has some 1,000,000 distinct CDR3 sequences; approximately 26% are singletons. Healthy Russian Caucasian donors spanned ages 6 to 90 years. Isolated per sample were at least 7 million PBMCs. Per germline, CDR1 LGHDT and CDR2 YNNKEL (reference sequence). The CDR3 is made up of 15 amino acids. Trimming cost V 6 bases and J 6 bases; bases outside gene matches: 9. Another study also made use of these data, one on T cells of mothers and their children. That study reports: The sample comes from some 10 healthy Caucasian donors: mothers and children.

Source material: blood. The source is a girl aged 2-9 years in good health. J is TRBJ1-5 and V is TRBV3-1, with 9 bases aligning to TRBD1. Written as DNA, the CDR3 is TGTGCCAGCAGTCCCGGGACAGGGCCAAGTCAGCCCCAGCATTTT. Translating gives CASSPGTGPSQPQHF. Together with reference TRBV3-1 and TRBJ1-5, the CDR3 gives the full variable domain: DTAVSQTPKYLVTQMGNDKSIKCEQNLGHDTMYWYKQDSKKFLKIMFSYNNKELIINETVPNRFSPKSPDKAHLNLHINSLELGDSAVYFCASSPGTGPSQPQHFGDGTRLSIL.